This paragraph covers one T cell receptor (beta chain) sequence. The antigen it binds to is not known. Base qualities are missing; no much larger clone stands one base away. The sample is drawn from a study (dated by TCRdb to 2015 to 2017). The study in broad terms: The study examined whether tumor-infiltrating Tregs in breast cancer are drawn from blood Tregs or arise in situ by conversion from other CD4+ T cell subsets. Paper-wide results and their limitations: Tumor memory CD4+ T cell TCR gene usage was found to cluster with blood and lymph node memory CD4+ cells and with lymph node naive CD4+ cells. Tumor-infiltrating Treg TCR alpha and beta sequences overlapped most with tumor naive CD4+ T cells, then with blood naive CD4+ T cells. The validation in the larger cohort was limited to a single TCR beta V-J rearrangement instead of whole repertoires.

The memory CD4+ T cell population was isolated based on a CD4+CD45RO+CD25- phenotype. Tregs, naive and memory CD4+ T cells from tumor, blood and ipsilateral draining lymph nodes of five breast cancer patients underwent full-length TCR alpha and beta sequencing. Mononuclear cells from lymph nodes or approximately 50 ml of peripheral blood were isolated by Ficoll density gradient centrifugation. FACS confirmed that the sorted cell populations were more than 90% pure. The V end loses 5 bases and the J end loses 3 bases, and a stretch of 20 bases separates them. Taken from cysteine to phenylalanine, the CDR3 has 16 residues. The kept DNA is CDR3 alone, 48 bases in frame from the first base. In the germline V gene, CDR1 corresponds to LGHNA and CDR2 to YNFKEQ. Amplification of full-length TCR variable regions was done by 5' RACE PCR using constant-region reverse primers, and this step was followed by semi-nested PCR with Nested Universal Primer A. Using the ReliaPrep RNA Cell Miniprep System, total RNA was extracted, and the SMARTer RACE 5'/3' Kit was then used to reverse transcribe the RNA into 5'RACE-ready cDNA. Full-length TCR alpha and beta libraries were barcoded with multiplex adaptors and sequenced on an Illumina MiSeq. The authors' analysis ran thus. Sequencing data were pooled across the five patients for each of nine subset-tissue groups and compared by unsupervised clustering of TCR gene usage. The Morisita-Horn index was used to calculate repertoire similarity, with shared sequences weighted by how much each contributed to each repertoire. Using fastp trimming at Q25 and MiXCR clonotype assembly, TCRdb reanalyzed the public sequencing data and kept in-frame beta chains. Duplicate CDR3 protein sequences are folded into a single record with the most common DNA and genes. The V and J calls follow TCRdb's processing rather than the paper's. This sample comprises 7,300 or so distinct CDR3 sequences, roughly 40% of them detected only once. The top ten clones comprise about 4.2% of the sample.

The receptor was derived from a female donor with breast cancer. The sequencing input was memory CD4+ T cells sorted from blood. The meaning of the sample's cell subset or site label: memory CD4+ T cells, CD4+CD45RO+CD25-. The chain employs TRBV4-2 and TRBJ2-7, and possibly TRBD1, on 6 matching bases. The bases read TGTGCCAGCAGCGCTTCATACGGGACATCAGACTACGAGCAGTACTTC. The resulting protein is CASSASYGTSDYEQYF.